This T cell receptor (beta chain) was obtained from a study of blood T cell repertoires in COVID-19. Study background: The analysed material was cDNA or gDNA that came from T cells, B-cell-depleted T cells, or PBMCs.

The CDR3 is 16 residues long. V was cut by 0 bases and J by 5 bases, with 14 bases left in between. CDR1 is SGHNT and CDR2 is YYREEE in the germline V gene (reference sequence). Original processing notes: Estimation of nucleated cell counts was performed using reference gene primer amplification. Profiling relied on immunoSEQ multiplex PCR, and the TCRdb table lists in-frame clones only, not all of them. From that table come the V and J calls and clone size; the DNA was used to work out D and trimming. The repertoire includes some 250,000 clones, more than 75% of them detected once, and less than 4% sits in the top ten.

The sequenced material came from peripheral blood. The rearrangement joins TRBV5-4 to TRBJ2-2; D is possibly TRBD2 (7 bases). The receptor was isolated from a woman in her 30s who had recovered from COVID-19. The CDR3 is CASSLVSGGGTGELFF. The DNA for the CDR3 is TGTGCCAGCAGCTTGGTTTCGGGGGGCGGGACCGGGGAGCTGTTTTTT.